The 12 T cell receptor beta chains below come from one sample, sequenced in a study of T cells after yellow fever vaccination. TCRdb independently ran MiXCR on the 5' RACE reads; one entry per CDR3 protein. The sample lists roughly 310,000 distinct CDR3 sequences, around 4% occurring once. This specimen was PBMCs, taken on the day of the yellow fever booster vaccination. The receptors originated from a man younger than 35 who received the YFV17D yellow fever vaccine.

The chain employs TRBV4-3 and TRBJ2-3; D is unclear. Trimming stripped 0 bases from V and 2 bases from J, with 3 bases between. The germline gives CDR1 LGHNA, CDR2 YSLEER. The CDR3 is made up of 13 amino acids. This CDR3 reads CASSQDVTDTQYF. Written as DNA, the CDR3 is TGCGCCAGCAGCCAAGATGTCACAGATACGCAGTATTTT.

Ten or more counts support this clonotype. The chain is built from TRBV20-1 and TRBJ2-3; D gene ambiguous. The CDR3 is 11 amino acids. Germline CDR1 reads DFQATT; CDR2 reads SNEGSKA (reference sequence). V was shortened by 3 bases and J by 6 bases, with 7 bases between the two germline ends. The CDR3 DNA is TGCAGTGCTAGGGTGTTTGATACGCAGTATTTT. Translating it yields CSARVFDTQYF.

This clonotype was detected only a few times. The J gene is TRBJ1-5, the V gene TRBV5-5; 8 bases match TRBD1. The CDR3 covers 16 residues. Per the germline V gene, CDR1 is SGHKS and CDR2 is YYEKEE (reference sequence). Trimming removed 0 bases from V and 3 bases from J; junction bases left unmatched: 5. DNA for the CDR3: TGTGCCAGCAGCTTGGCAGGGGGCAGAAACAATCAGCCCCAGCATTTT. This sequence encodes CASSLAGGRNNQPQHF.

This clonotype was found a few times. The chain links TRBV5-1 to TRBJ2-2; 10 bases map to TRBD1. The V gene end was trimmed by 1 base and the J gene end by 6 bases; junction bases not matched to a gene: 9. Per germline, CDR1 SGHRS and CDR2 YFSETQ. This CDR3 comprises 17 residues. In DNA form, the CDR3 reads TGCGCCAGCAGCTTGCTGGGACAGGGGTCAATATCCGGGGAGCTGTTTTTT. Its translation is CASSLLGQGSISGELFF.

The chain couples TRBV5-4 to TRBJ2-1; tentative D call: TRBD1 (5 bases). In germline, CDR1 is SGHNT, CDR2 YYREEE (reference sequence). The CDR3 runs to 12 residues. V was pared by 5 bases and J by 12 bases, with 15 bases between. The chain's CDR3 is CASRVQGLRQFF. The CDR3 DNA sequence: TGTGCCAGCAGAGTCCAGGGTTTGAGGCAGTTCTTC. Looking up the rest from reference TRBV5-4 and TRBJ2-1 gives the full variable domain: ETGVTQSPTHLIKTRGQQVTLRCSSQSGHNTVSWYQQALGQGPQFIFQYYREEENGRGNFPPRFSGLQFPNYSSELNVNALELDDSALYLCASRVQGLRQFFGPGTRLTVL.

This clonotype was seen ten or more times. This chain connects TRBV7-2 to TRBJ2-5, with D possibly being TRBD2 (6 bases). The CDR3 sequence is 15 residues long. Germline loops: CDR1 SGHTA, CDR2 FQGNSA. Trimming cost V 5 bases and J 0 bases, with 13 bases left between them. CDR3 residues: CASSPLGGYQETQYF. The CDR3 DNA reads as TGTGCCAGCAGCCCGTTAGGAGGGTACCAAGAGACCCAGTACTTC.

This clonotype was counted a few times. This chain connects TRBV5-1 to TRBJ2-7; 9 nucleotides agree with TRBD1. CDR3 size: 15 residues. V trimming: 3 bases; J trimming: 2 bases; junction bases outside the gene matches: 6. Germline values: CDR1 SGHRS, CDR2 YFSETQ. CDR3 region: CASSYGTGLPYEQYF. CDR3 coding DNA: TGCGCCAGCAGCTACGGGACAGGGCTTCCCTACGAGCAGTACTTC.

The sample holds many counts of this clonotype. The CDR3 DNA sequence: TGTGCCAGCAGTGTCGGGACAGCGAGCTCTGGAAACACCATATATTTT. It encodes CASSVGTASSGNTIYF. The gene calls are TRBV6-1 and TRBJ1-3, with TRBD1 matching 7 bases. The CDR3 covers 16 residues. In germline, CDR1 is MNHNS, CDR2 SASEGT. Losses at the gene ends were 4 bases for V and 0 bases for J; bases not matched to a gene: 6.

The V gene is TRBV20-1, the J gene TRBJ1-2, with D unclear. CDR3 length: 14 amino acids. V was clipped by 0 bases and J by 1 base, with 9 bases between them. Germline lookup yields CDR1 DFQATT and CDR2 SNEGSKA (reference sequence). CDR3 DNA sequence: TGCAGTGCTAGAGATACGGGCAGTAACTATGGCTACACCTTC. This codes for CSARDTGSNYGYTF.

The sample holds many counts of this clonotype. The chain is built from TRBV7-9 and TRBJ2-7; TRBD1 matches at 10 bases. The CDR3 length is 15 residues. Germline trimming cut 5 bases from V and 3 bases from J; bases unmatched to any gene: 7. Germline values: CDR1 SEHNR, CDR2 FQNEAQ (reference sequence). CDR3 bases: TGTGCCAGCAGCCATCTCCGGGACAGGGGCTACGAGCAGTACTTC. It specifies CASSHLRDRGYEQYF.

This clonotype was seen only a few times. V and J are TRBV6-1 and TRBJ1-1; no clear D. CDR3 length: 12 residues. Trimming left V 4 bases short and J 5 bases short, with 8 bases between. Germline V lookup: CDR1 MNHNS, CDR2 SASEGT. In nucleotides, the CDR3 is TGTGCCAGCAGTGTGGAGAGGACTGAAGCTTTCTTT. Translated: CASSVERTEAFF.

This clonotype was detected ten times or more. This chain joins TRBV7-8 and TRBJ2-7; a weak D match, TRBD2 (5 bases). CDR3 length: 14 amino acids. Between the trimmed V and J ends, which lost 2 bases and 2 bases, there was a span of 10 bases. CDR1 SGHVS and CDR2 FQNEAQ come from the germline V gene. CDR3 protein: CASSLSPGTYEQYF. As DNA, the CDR3 is TGTGCCAGCAGCTTATCTCCGGGGACCTACGAGCAGTACTTC.